Listed below are T cell receptor beta chains from one sample, sequenced in a study of post-analysis software for immune sequencing data. TCRdb used MiXCR to reprocess the PCR reads, holding one entry per CDR3 protein. The profile covers approximately 460,000 distinct CDR3 sequences, with under 55% appearing a single time and about 12% taken by the ten largest. Sample: blood. These TCRs come from a girl under 18 with multiple sclerosis. CDR3s include the opening cysteine and the closing phenylalanine or tryptophan. Each record gives: D gene, V gene, clone size, J gene, CDR3 DNA, CDR3 protein. The D gene is left open where the match is weak. Not all rows give a size; the values are once, few, many and, for expanded clones, a class.

TRBD1	TRBV5-1	many	TRBJ2-1	TGCGCCAGCAGCTTGGGACAGGGCTCCTACAATGAGCAGTTCTTC	CASSLGQGSYNEQFF
-	TRBV3-1	-	TRBJ1-2	TGTGCCAGCAGCCAAGATAGGCAGGCCTATGGCTACACCTTC	CASSQDRQAYGYTF
-	TRBV7-2	-	TRBJ2-1	TGTGCCAGCAGCTTAGCGCTTAGCCTCACTAGCTCCAATGAGCAGTTCTTC	CASSLALSLTSSNEQFF
TRBD1	TRBV13	few	TRBJ2-7	TGTGCCAGCAGCTTAGCAGGGGGCGAAGACGAGCAGTACTTC	CASSLAGGEDEQYF
TRBD2	TRBV3-1	few	TRBJ2-7	TGTGCCAGCAGCCCGCCTAGCGGGAGAAAGTACGAGCAGTACTTC	CASSPPSGRKYEQYF
TRBD2	TRBV5-1	-	TRBJ2-1	TGCGCCAGCAGCTTGGACTTGGCGGGAGGTGGGAATGAGCAGTTCTTC	CASSLDLAGGGNEQFF
TRBD1	TRBV9	-	TRBJ2-1	TGTGCCGCCCAGGGGGTGGGAAAGGACAATGAGCAGTTCTTC	CAAQGVGKDNEQFF
-	TRBV7-9	-	TRBJ2-7	TGTGCCAGCAGCCCGGCGAGAACTACCTACGAGCAGTACTTC	CASSPARTTYEQYF
TRBD2	TRBV6-6	-	TRBJ2-7	TGTGCCAGCAGTACTAGCGGGAGGGCCTCCTACGAGCAGTACTTC	CASSTSGRASYEQYF
TRBD1	TRBV9	-	TRBJ2-7	TGTGCCAGCAGCGGCGACAGGGAAGCCTACGAGCAGTACTTC	CASSGDREAYEQYF
-	TRBV29-1	few	TRBJ2-5	TGCAGCGGCGGGACAGTAGACCGGGAGACCCAGTACTTC	CSGGTVDRETQYF
TRBD2	TRBV14	-	TRBJ2-1	TGTGCCAGCAGCCAAGATGTAGAGTTAGGGCTAGCGGCGAACAATGAGCAGTTCTTC	CASSQDVELGLAANNEQFF
-	TRBV9	-	TRBJ1-1	TGTGCCAGCAGCTTACACAGGGAACTGAACACTGAAGCTTTCTTT	CASSLHRELNTEAFF
TRBD1	TRBV29-1	-	TRBJ2-7	TGCAGCGTAGCGGACAGGGGGCTCCGCGAGCAGTACTTC	CSVADRGLREQYF
TRBD2	TRBV20-1	-	TRBJ2-1	TGCAGTGCTAGAGACGGAGGCGGGAGGGCGGGGGAGCAGTTCTTC	CSARDGGGRAGEQFF
TRBD2	TRBV20-1	few	TRBJ2-1	TGCAGTGCTAGAGAGGGGACTAGTACCTATGAGCAGTTCTTC	CSAREGTSTYEQFF
-	TRBV6-5	-	TRBJ1-1	TGTGCCAGCAGCCCCCCTGACACCACTGAGGCTTTCTTT	CASSPPDTTEAFF
TRBD1	TRBV5-6	few	TRBJ2-1	TGTGCCAGCAGCGCCGACAGGGTTATCCATGAGCAGTTCTTC	CASSADRVIHEQFF
TRBD2	TRBV6-6	-	TRBJ2-3	TGTGCCAGCAAAAGACCGAGCGGGAGGACGCAGTATTTT	CASKRPSGRTQYF
-	TRBV29-1	few	TRBJ1-1	TGCAGCGGTGAAAGAAGCAACACTGAAGCTTTCTTT	CSGERSNTEAFF